This entry is about one T cell receptor beta chain. This entry comes from a study of blood T cell repertoires in COVID-19. Across the study: Researchers got acute and convalescent COVID-19 samples from the United States, Italy and Spain. Nucleic acid was either cDNA or gDNA, and it came from T cells, B-cell-depleted T cells, or PBMCs.

The junction had 13 bases not matched to a gene; V was cut back by 1 base and J by 5 bases. Per the germline V gene, CDR1 is MGHRA and CDR2 is YSYEKL. This CDR3 is built from 17 residues. Only in-frame clones appear in the TCRdb table, and some are missing; sequencing was by immunoSEQ multiplex PCR. Of about 90,000 clones listed, 91% are singletons. The specimen sequenced was peripheral blood. This chain joins TRBV4-1 and TRBJ2-7; 8 nucleotides line up with TRBD1. The sequence was obtained from a human donor with active COVID-19. The donor label of this sample is uncertain. CDR3 loop: CASSQGPQGARGHEQYF. As DNA, the CDR3 is TGCGCCAGCAGCCAAGGTCCCCAGGGGGCGAGAGGACACGAGCAGTACTTC.